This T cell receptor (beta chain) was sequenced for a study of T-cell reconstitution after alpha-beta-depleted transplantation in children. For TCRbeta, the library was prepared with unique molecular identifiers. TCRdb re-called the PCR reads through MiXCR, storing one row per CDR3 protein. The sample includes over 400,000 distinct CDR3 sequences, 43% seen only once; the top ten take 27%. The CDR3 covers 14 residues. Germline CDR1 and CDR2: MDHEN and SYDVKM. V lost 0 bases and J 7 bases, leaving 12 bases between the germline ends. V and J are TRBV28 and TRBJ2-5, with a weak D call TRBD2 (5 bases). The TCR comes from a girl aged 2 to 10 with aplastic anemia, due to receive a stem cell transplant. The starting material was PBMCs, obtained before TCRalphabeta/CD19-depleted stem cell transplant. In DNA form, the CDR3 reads TGTGCCAGCAGTTTATGGGACGGGGTAGGGACCCAGTACTTC. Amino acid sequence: CASSLWDGVGTQYF.